These 8 T cell receptor beta chains were sequenced from one sample in a study of shared clonotypes between healthy human individuals. The table came from immunoSEQ multiplex PCR; TCRdb's copy has only in-frame clones and leaves some out. The data hold approximately 2.5 million clones, with around 90% observed a single time. The sequenced material came from naive CD4+ T cells sorted from blood. Subset: CD45RA+ positively selected. These TCRs come from a young man in good health.

This CDR3 is CASSTLNSYEQYF. DNA for the CDR3: TGTGCCAGCAGCACACTAAACTCCTACGAGCAGTACTTC. V usage is TRBV13 and J usage is TRBJ2-7; D uncertain. Germline V gene data show CDR1 as PRHDT and CDR2 as FYEKMQ (reference sequence). This CDR3 is built from 13 residues. Deletions cut 5 bases from V and 0 bases from J, with 8 bases between. Full variable domain (missing parts from reference TRBV13 and TRBJ2-7): AAGVIQSPRHLIKEKRETATLKCYPIPRHDTVYWYQQGPGQDPQFLISFYEKMQSDKGSIPDRFSAQQFSDYHSELNMSSLELGDSALYFCASSTLNSYEQYFGPGTRLTVT.

As regards this clone: Other DNA sequences in the sample encode the same CDR3. The chain combines TRBV7-2 with TRBJ2-7, with TRBD1 identical over 8 bases. CDR1 is SGHTA and CDR2 is FQGNSA in the germline V gene. The CDR3 extends over 14 amino acids. J lost 2 bases, V lost 6 bases, and 6 bases had no gene match. As DNA, the CDR3 is TGTGCCAGCAGTCCCGGACAGGGTCCCTACGAGCAGTACTTC. Translating gives CASSPGQGPYEQYF.

This clone has just one count. This sequence joins TRBV5-4 and TRBJ1-5; D is possibly TRBD1 (6 bases). The CDR3 totals 17 residues. V dropped 2 bases and J dropped 0 bases, with 15 bases sitting between them. CDR1 and CDR2 from the germline V gene are SGHNT and YYREEE (reference sequence). The CDR3 here is CASSFNTHRDSNQPQHF. In DNA, the CDR3 is TGTGCCAGCAGCTTTAATACCCACAGGGATAGCAATCAGCCCCAGCATTTT.

V usage is TRBV7-2 and J usage is TRBJ1-5, with 7 bases that match TRBD1. Trimming at V came to 5 bases and at J to 5 bases, leaving 12 bases not matched to a gene. CDR3 length: 16 amino acids. Germline CDR1 SGHTA, CDR2 FQGNSA. For the CDR3, the DNA is TGTGCCAGCAGCAGGTTAGGGGACAGAAACTATCAGCCCCAGCATTTT. The encoded protein is CASSRLGDRNYQPQHF.

With respect to this clone: Its ends do not fully match the called genes, so a read error is possible. The V gene is TRBV7-7, the J gene TRBJ2-1, with 9 bases fitting TRBD2. The germline V gene encodes CDR1 SSHAT and CDR2 FNYEAQ (reference sequence). There are 22 residues in the CDR3. CDR3 in amino acids: CASSLTGKSVRPSGRLYNEQFF. Written as DNA, the CDR3 is TGTGCTAGCAGCTTGACAGGGAAAAGTGTACGGCCCAGCGGGAGGCTCTACAATGAGCAGTTCTTC.

This sequence joins TRBV2 and TRBJ2-2, with D unclear. Germline V gene lookup returns CDR1 SNHLY and CDR2 FYNNEI. The CDR3 is 16 residues long. With 5 bases removed from V and 0 bases from J, the gap between germline ends came to 13 bases. The CDR3 reads CASSTVGPSNTGELFF. CDR3 in DNA: TGTGCCAGCAGTACGGTCGGGCCATCGAACACCGGGGAGCTGTTTTTT.

V gene TRBV10-3 combines with J gene TRBJ2-2; D gene uncertain. The CDR3 is 12 residues long. V lost 9 bases and J 3 bases, leaving 8 bases between the germline ends. CDR1 ENHRY and CDR2 SYGVKD come from the germline V gene. The CDR3 nucleotides are TGTGCCATTGGCCCCTACACCGGGGAGCTGTTTTTT. This translates into CAIGPYTGELFF.

This clone was seen only a few times. The chain has TRBV6-4 and TRBJ1-5; D ambiguous. The germline gives CDR1 MRHNA, CDR2 SNTAGT. The length of the CDR3 is 13 residues. V was clipped by 5 bases and J by 3 bases, with 8 bases between them. CDR3 nucleotide sequence: TGTGCCAGCAGTAGCCAGCCCAATCAGCCCCAGCATTTT. Its translation is CASSSQPNQPQHF.